What follows are 27 T cell receptor beta chains derived from one specimen sequenced in a study of blood T cells in healthy people across ages. Primed by a sample-barcoded 5' primer and a J-beta primer mix, a second PCR proceeded for about 7 to 11 cycles. TCRdb re-analysed the 5' RACE reads in MiXCR, keeping a single row per CDR3 protein. This table holds some 1.8 million distinct CDR3 sequences, roughly 43% found once. Input material: blood. The receptor set was obtained from a human donor in good health.

A single count supports this clonotype. The genes are TRBV28 and TRBJ2-5; 12 bases line up with TRBD2. CDR3 size: 16 residues. Germline loops: CDR1 MDHEN, CDR2 SYDVKM. V dropped 2 bases and J dropped 9; count of bases not matched to a gene: 10. The CDR3 region is CASSLLLAGGRLAQYF. The CDR3 DNA reads as TGTGCCAGCAGTTTACTACTAGCGGGGGGCCGGTTGGCCCAGTACTTC. Variable domain in full (rest from reference TRBV28 and TRBJ2-5): DVKVTQSSRYLVKRTGEKVFLECVQDMDHENMFWYRQDPGLGLRLIYFSYDVKMKEKGDIPEGYSVSREKKERFSLILESASTNQTSMYLCASSLLLAGGRLAQYFGPGTRLLVL.

The table lists this clonotype with a few counts. This chain joins TRBV29-1 and TRBJ1-4; 9 bases match TRBD1. Germline trimming cut 7 bases from V and 0 bases from J; bases unmatched to any gene: 0. Germline CDR1 reads SQVTM; CDR2 reads ANQGSEA. CDR3 length equals 13 residues. The CDR3 DNA reads TGCAGCGGACAGGGGGCAACTAATGAAAAACTGTTTTTT. As protein: CSGQGATNEKLFF.

The V gene is TRBV4-2, the J gene TRBJ1-2; a possible D gene is TRBD1 (5 bases). CDR3 length equals 16 residues. V lost 0 bases to trimming and J lost 0 bases, with 11 bases between them. From germline, CDR1 is LGHNA and CDR2 YNFKEQ. CDR3 loop: CASSQESGAANYGYTF. The DNA of the CDR3 is TGTGCCAGCAGCCAAGAGTCCGGGGCCGCTAACTATGGCTACACCTTC.

Details on this clonotype: A junction end diverges from the germline sequence, so it may reflect a read error. This sequence joins TRBV7-9 and TRBJ2-1; 8 bases map to TRBD1. The CDR3 spans 16 residues. Germline lookup yields CDR1 SEHNR and CDR2 FQNEAQ (reference sequence). CDR3 loop: CACSQLTGELYNEQFF. DNA for the CDR3: TGTGCCTGCAGCCAATTGACAGGGGAACTCTACAATGAGCAGTTCTTC. The variable domain in full, completed from reference TRBV7-9 and TRBJ2-1, reads DTGVSQNPRHKITKRGQNVTFRCDPISEHNRLYWYRQTLGQGPEFLTYFQNEAQLEKSRLLSDRFSAERPKGSFSTLEIQRTEQGDSAMYLCACSQLTGELYNEQFFGPGTRLTVL.

A word on this clonotype: One junction end disagrees with the germline gene, perhaps due to a read error. This rearrangement joins TRBV4-2 to TRBJ2-7; D call uncertain. CDR1 is LGHNA and CDR2 is YNFKEQ in the germline V gene. This CDR3 has 16 amino acids. The CDR3 DNA follows: TGTGCCAGCGGCCAAGAGGCCTCAGGAAATTCCTACGAGCAGTACTTC. Protein: CASGQEASGNSYEQYF.

The chain employs TRBV12-3 or TRBV12-4 and TRBJ2-1; unclear D gene. The CDR3 sequence is 17 residues long. The germline V and J ends were trimmed by 4 bases and 0 bases, with 16 bases remaining between them. The CDR3 here is CASSSSNDTSSYNEQFF. The CDR3 DNA is TGTGCCAGCAGTTCCTCGAACGACACGAGCTCCTACAATGAGCAGTTCTTC.

This sequence joins TRBV4-2 and TRBJ2-1, with 12 bases matching TRBD1. Germline V gives CDR1 LGHNA, CDR2 YNFKEQ. The CDR3 loop spans 14 amino acids. The V and J ends lost 8 bases and 6 bases, in that order; junction bases with no gene match: 5. CDR3 nucleotide sequence: TGTGCCAGCGCCGGGACAGGGGGCCTCAATGAGCAGTTCTTC. Protein: CASAGTGGLNEQFF.

The chain employs TRBV28 and TRBJ2-7, with TRBD2 as a possible D gene (6 bases). The CDR3 consists of 14 residues. V was shortened by 3 bases and J by 4 bases, with 13 bases between the two germline ends. CDR1 is MDHEN and CDR2 is SYDVKM in the germline V gene. The CDR3: CASSLSMGLYEQYF. The CDR3 nucleotides read TGTGCCAGCAGTTTGTCCATGGGACTTTACGAGCAGTACTTC.

In the case of this clonotype: At one end the junction does not follow the germline gene, possibly because of a read error. The chain combines TRBV12-3 or TRBV12-4 with TRBJ1-2; D possibly corresponds to TRBD1 (6 bases). CDR3 size: 18 residues. CDR3 DNA sequence: TGTGCCAGCAGTTTCGGTGTAGGACAGAAGGCCGCTAACTGTGGCTACACCTTC. Residues: CASSFGVGQKAANCGYTF.

V is TRBV7-2 and J is TRBJ2-6; D unresolved. Germline loops: CDR1 SGHTA, CDR2 FQGNSA. The CDR3 is made up of 13 amino acids. V was shortened by 8 bases and J by 4 bases, with 9 bases between the two germline ends. CDR3 sequence: CASSRPGANVLTF. CDR3 nucleotide sequence: TGTGCCAGCTCCCGTCCGGGGGCCAACGTCCTGACTTTC.

This clonotype was seen a single time. This chain connects TRBV4-3 to TRBJ2-3; TRBD1 is a possible D gene (6 bases). Trimming took off 3 bases at V and 3 bases at J, with 22 bases between the two ends. The CDR3 totals 18 residues. The V gene's germline CDR1 is LGHNA and CDR2 YSLEER. This CDR3 reads CASSQRLTGTRGTDTQYF. CDR3 coding DNA: TGCGCCAGCAGCCAGAGATTAACCGGGACACGAGGGACAGATACGCAGTATTTT.

The CDR3 DNA reads as TGTGCCAGCGCGGGGCCGTACCAAGAGACCCAGTACTTC. Protein: CASAGPYQETQYF. The genes are TRBV28 and TRBJ2-5; TRBD2 might be the D (6 bases). Germline V gene data show CDR1 as MDHEN and CDR2 as SYDVKM. CDR3 length: 13 amino acids. The ends were cut back, 8 bases at V and 0 bases at J, with 10 bases in the middle.

This chain connects TRBV20-1 to TRBJ1-1; D gene uncertain. Germline loops: CDR1 DFQATT, CDR2 SNEGSKA (reference sequence). The CDR3 spans 12 residues. Trimming stripped 5 bases from V and 0 bases from J, with 7 bases between. CDR3 sequence (DNA): TGCAGTGCTCAAAGGGTGAACACTGAAGCTTTCTTT. The encoded protein is CSAQRVNTEAFF.

This clonotype was counted between two and nine times. This sequence joins TRBV2 and TRBJ2-6; 7 bases are a match to TRBD1. V trimming: 1 base; J trimming: 0 bases; junction bases outside the gene matches: 3. In germline, CDR1 is SNHLY, CDR2 FYNNEI. There are 17 residues in the CDR3. Here the CDR3 DNA reads TGTGCCAGCAGTGAAGGAACAGGGGCCTCTGGGGCCAACGTCCTGACTTTC. It translates to CASSEGTGASGANVLTF.

This chain links TRBV6-5 with TRBJ1-2; the D is unclear. The V end was cut by 5 bases, the J end by 3 bases, with 13 bases between. The V gene's germline CDR1 is MNHEY and CDR2 SVGAGI. The CDR3 runs to 14 residues. The CDR3 DNA reads as TGTGCCAGCAGTCCCGGTGGGCCAGACTATGGCTACACCTTC. Protein sequence: CASSPGGPDYGYTF.

V and J are TRBV20-1 and TRBJ2-7; D is unresolved. The CDR3 consists of 14 residues. Looked up from germline, CDR1 is DFQATT and CDR2 is SNEGSKA (reference sequence). With 3 bases removed from V and 2 bases from J, the gap between germline ends came to 14 bases. CDR3 in amino acids: CSARNPPRPYEQYF. The CDR3 DNA sequence: TGCAGTGCTAGGAACCCACCACGGCCCTACGAGCAGTACTTC.

The chain recombines TRBV13 with TRBJ1-2; D not resolved. Trimming took 5 bases from V and 4 from J, leaving 14 bases between them. CDR3 length: 14 amino acids. From germline, CDR1 is PRHDT and CDR2 FYEKMQ (reference sequence). The CDR3 reads CASSPLAVSYGYTF. The CDR3, as DNA: TGTGCCAGCAGCCCCTTAGCAGTCAGCTATGGCTACACCTTC.

The J gene is TRBJ1-2, the V gene TRBV30; D is uncertain. V gave up 0 bases and J gave up 6 bases, with 8 bases separating them. CDR1 and CDR2 (germline): GTSNPN, SVGIG (reference sequence). The CDR3 contains 12 residues. CDR3 DNA sequence: TGTGCCTGGAGTGTAATTTCAGATGGCTACACCTTC. This codes for CAWSVISDGYTF.

V gene TRBV6-5 combines with J gene TRBJ2-7, with D possibly TRBD1 on 7 matching bases. The germline V gene encodes CDR1 MNHEY and CDR2 SVGAGI. Trimming shortened V by 5 bases and J by 2 bases, and 19 bases separated the two germline ends. The CDR3 contains 16 residues. The CDR3 DNA is TGTGCCAGCAGTAGCACGGGAGACAGGGCCCCCTACGAGCAGTACTTC. Translating gives CASSSTGDRAPYEQYF.

This clonotype was observed many times. The chain has TRBV7-2 and TRBJ2-7, with D unclear. The length of the CDR3 is 12 residues. Deletions cut 1 base from V and 6 bases from J, with 7 bases between. Germline V gene lookup returns CDR1 SGHTA and CDR2 FQGNSA. CDR3 nucleotide sequence: TGTGCCAGCAGCTTAGAACCCCCCGAGCAGTACTTC. Its protein product is CASSLEPPEQYF.

This clonotype was seen only a few times. V gene TRBV4-1 combines with J gene TRBJ1-6; D gene ambiguous. CDR1 is MGHRA and CDR2 is YSYEKL in the germline V gene. The CDR3 covers 15 residues. Trimming left V 3 bases short and J 7 bases short, with 13 bases between. CDR3: CASSQGQSSNSPLHF. In DNA, the CDR3 is TGCGCCAGCAGCCAGGGTCAGTCCTCGAATTCACCCCTCCACTTT.

This clonotype turned up a few times. The chain employs TRBV7-2 and TRBJ2-5; D may be TRBD2 (6 bases). CDR3 length: 15 residues. Germline CDR1 SGHTA, CDR2 FQGNSA. Trimming took 5 bases from V and 11 from J, leaving 24 bases between them. CDR3 nucleotide sequence: TGTGCCAGCAGCCCCGGGGACTCCTTCATGAAAAAGCAGTACTTC. It codes for CASSPGDSFMKKQYF.

A remark on this clonotype: The junction differs from germline at one of its ends, possibly a read error. J is TRBJ2-5 and V is TRBV9; 7 positions match TRBD1. CDR3 size: 15 residues. Looked up from germline, CDR1 is SGDLS and CDR2 is YYNGEE. CDR3 amino acids: CAGSVHRDSRETQYF. In nucleotides, the CDR3 is TGTGCCGGCAGCGTCCACCGGGACAGTAGGGAGACCCAGTACTTC. Full variable domain (outside the CDR3, taken from reference TRBV9 and TRBJ2-5): DSGVTQTPKHLITATGQRVTLRCSPRSGDLSVYWYQQSLDQGLQFLIQYYNGEERAKGNILERFSAQQFPDLHSELNLSSLELGDSALYFCAGSVHRDSRETQYFGPGTRLLVL.

This sequence joins TRBV7-2 and TRBJ2-5, with D uncertain. Germline CDR1 is SGHTA and CDR2 is FQGNSA. With 0 bases removed from V and 2 bases from J, the gap between germline ends came to 7 bases. The CDR3 contains 14 residues. Here the CDR3 DNA reads TGTGCCAGCAGCTTAGCGTTTGGACAAGAGACCCAGTACTTC. Protein: CASSLAFGQETQYF. Based on the CDR3 plus reference TRBV7-2 and TRBJ2-5, the full variable domain is GAGVSQSPSNKVTEKGKDVELRCDPISGHTALYWYRQSLGQGLEFLIYFQGNSAPDKSGLPSDRFSAERTGGSVSTLTIQRTQQEDSAVYLCASSLAFGQETQYFGPGTRLLVL.

This clonotype has only a few counts. This sequence joins TRBV13 and TRBJ2-3; 9 nucleotides match TRBD2. Germline V gives CDR1 PRHDT, CDR2 FYEKMQ (reference sequence). This CDR3 region has 19 residues. The V and J ends lost 5 bases and 2 bases, in that order; junction bases with no gene match: 17. CDR3 region: CASSPLFSRGGAYTDTQYF. Written as DNA, the CDR3 is TGTGCCAGCAGCCCCCTCTTCTCCCGCGGGGGGGCGTACACAGATACGCAGTATTTT. Filled out from reference TRBV13 and TRBJ2-3, the complete variable domain reads AAGVIQSPRHLIKEKRETATLKCYPIPRHDTVYWYQQGPGQDPQFLISFYEKMQSDKGSIPDRFSAQQFSDYHSELNMSSLELGDSALYFCASSPLFSRGGAYTDTQYFGPGTRLTVL.

The chain recombines TRBV6-2 or TRBV6-3 with TRBJ2-1, with 10 nucleotides matching TRBD2. Germline V gives CDR1 MNHEY, CDR2 SVGEGT. The ends lost 2 bases at V and 6 bases at J; junction bases unmatched: 4. This CDR3 contains 15 residues. The CDR3 protein is CASSYASGGSNEQFF. DNA of the CDR3: TGTGCCAGCAGTTACGCTAGCGGGGGTTCCAATGAGCAGTTCTTC.

The chain recombines TRBV3-1 with TRBJ1-1; D not resolved. Trimming took 4 bases from V and 1 from J, leaving 13 bases between them. Germline V gene sequence: CDR1 LGHDT, CDR2 YNNKEL (reference sequence). The CDR3 runs to 15 residues. The CDR3: CASSPRWGENTEAFF. The CDR3 nucleotides are TGTGCCAGCAGCCCTCGATGGGGAGAGAACACTGAAGCTTTCTTT.